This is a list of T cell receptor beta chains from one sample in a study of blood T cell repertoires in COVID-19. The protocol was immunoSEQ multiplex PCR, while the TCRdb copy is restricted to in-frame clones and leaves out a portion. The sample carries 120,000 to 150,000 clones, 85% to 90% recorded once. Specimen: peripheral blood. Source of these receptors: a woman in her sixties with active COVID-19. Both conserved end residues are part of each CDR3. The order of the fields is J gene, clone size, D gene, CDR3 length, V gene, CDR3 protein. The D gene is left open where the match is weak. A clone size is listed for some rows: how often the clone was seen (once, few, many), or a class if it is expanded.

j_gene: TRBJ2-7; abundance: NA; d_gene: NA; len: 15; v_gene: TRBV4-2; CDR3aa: CASSQGLNRPGEQYF
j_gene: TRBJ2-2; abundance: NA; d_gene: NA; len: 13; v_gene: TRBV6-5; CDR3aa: CASSLGLPGELFF
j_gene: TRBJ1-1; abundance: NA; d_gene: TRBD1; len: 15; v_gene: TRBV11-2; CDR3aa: CASSRSGTGDTEAFF
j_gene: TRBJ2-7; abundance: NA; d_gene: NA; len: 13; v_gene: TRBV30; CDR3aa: CAWHRTPNYEQYF
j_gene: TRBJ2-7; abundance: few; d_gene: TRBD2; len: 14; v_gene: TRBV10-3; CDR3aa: CAIKPGLAGGEQYF
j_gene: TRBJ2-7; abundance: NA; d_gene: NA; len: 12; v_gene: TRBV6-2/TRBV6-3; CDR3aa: CASSYSLYEQYF
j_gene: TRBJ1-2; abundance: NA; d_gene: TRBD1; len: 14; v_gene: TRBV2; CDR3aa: CASRLTGGVGGYTF
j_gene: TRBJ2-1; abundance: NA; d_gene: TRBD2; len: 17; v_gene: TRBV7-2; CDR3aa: CASTLGPTSGAYNEQFF
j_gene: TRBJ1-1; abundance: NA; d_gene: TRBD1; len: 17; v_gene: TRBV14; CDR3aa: CASSRLGSGGWNTEAFF
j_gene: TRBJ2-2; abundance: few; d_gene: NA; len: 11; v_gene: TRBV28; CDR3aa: CASSPERKLFF
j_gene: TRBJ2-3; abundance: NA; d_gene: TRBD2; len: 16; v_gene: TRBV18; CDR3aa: CASSTTLAGAKDTQYF
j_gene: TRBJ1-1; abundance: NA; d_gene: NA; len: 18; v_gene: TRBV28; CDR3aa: CASSFPYPTGSRNTEAFF
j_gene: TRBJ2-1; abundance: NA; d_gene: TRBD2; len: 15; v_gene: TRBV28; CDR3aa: CASGQGLAGDHEQFF
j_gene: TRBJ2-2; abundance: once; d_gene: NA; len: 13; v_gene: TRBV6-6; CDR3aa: CASSYLSAGELFF
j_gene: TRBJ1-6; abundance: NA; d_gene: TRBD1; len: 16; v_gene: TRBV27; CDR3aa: CASSAQGTSYNSPLHF
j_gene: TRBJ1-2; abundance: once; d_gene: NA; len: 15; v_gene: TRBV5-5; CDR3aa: CASSSSRGNPYGYTF
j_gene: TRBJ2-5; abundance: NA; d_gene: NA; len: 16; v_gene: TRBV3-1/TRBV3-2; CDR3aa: CASSRPPGFSGKTQYF
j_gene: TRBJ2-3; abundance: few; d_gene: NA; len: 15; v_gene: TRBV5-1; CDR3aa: CASSLGRGSADTQYF
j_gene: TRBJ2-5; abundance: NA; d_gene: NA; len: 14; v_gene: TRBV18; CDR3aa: CASSPSDGHKTQYF
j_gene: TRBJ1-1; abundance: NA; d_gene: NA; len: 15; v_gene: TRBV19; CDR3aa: CASSIDTWPNTEAFF
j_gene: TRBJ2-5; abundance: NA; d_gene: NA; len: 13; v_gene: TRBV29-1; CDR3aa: CSVTRFQQETQYF
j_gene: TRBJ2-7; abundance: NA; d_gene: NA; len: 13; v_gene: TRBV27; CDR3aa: CASSDRIPYEQYF
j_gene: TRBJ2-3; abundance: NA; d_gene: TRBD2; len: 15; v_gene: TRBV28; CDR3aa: CASSLLGGSTDTQYF
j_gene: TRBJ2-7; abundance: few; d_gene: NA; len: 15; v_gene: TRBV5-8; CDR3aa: CASSKTGSRSYEQYF
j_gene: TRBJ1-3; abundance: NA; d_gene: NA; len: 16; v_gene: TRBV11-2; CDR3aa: CASSGWGAGAGNTIYF
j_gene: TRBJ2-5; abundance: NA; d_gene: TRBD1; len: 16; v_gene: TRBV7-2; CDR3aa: CASSLGDRGAGGSQYF
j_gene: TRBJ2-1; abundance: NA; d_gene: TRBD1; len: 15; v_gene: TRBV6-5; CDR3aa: CASRGDRVPYNEQFF
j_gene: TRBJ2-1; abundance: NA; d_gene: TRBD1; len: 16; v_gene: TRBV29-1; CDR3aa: CSVWVSGTGAVNEQFF
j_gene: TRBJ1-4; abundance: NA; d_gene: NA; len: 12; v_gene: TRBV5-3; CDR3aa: CARSYIPHSRFF
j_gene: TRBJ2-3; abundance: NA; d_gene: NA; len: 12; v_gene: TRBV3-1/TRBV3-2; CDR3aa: CASSQGRDTQYF
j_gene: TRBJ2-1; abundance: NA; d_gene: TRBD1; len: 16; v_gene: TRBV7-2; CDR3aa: CASSLARDRAVNEQFF
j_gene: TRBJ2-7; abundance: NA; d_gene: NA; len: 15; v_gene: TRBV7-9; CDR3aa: CASSSANGEVYEQYF